This T cell receptor (beta chain) is drawn from a study of T cells after yellow fever vaccination. V dropped 1 base and J dropped 3 bases, with 4 bases sitting between them. Germline CDR1 reads WSHSY; CDR2 reads SAAADI. This CDR3 is 12 amino acids long. This clonotype has only a few counts. Its antigen is still unknown. UMIs and a universal primer site were added when TCR cDNA was made by 5'RACE template switching. MiXCR, run by TCRdb on the 5' RACE reads, gives a single entry per CDR3 protein. The data show some 600,000 distinct CDR3 sequences, with less than 20% seen just once and approximately 15% held by the top ten. Overall study findings and caveats: Post-booster samples contained most primary-vaccination clones (just under 98% CD4, approximately 88% CD8). The CD4 and CD8 compartments had a small share of their clonotypes in common.

Sequencing was performed on PBMCs, taken less than 6 days after the first yellow fever vaccination. The clonotype originates from a man between 18 and 35 years old who received the YFV17D yellow fever vaccine. The chain couples TRBV10-2 to TRBJ2-7; D unresolved. The CDR3 sequence is CASSEWDYEQYF. For the CDR3, the DNA is TGCGCCAGCAGTGAGTGGGACTACGAGCAGTACTTC.